The 26 T cell receptor beta chains below all came from one sample that was sequenced in a study of blood T cells in healthy people across ages. A sample-barcoded 5' primer and a J-beta primer mix were used in a second PCR of about 6 to 11 cycles. TCRdb reprocessed the 5' RACE reads with MiXCR, giving one entry per CDR3 protein. This sample has approximately 940,000 distinct CDR3 sequences, with roughly 43% found just once. Material: blood. These receptors were obtained from a man younger than 40 in good health.

The table lists this clonotype with a few counts. The rearrangement joins TRBV20-1 to TRBJ1-2; D uncertain. The CDR3 contains 11 residues. From germline, CDR1 is DFQATT and CDR2 SNEGSKA (reference sequence). V gave up 4 bases and J gave up 8 bases, with 11 bases separating them. CDR3 sequence: CSAKAGTGYTF. The CDR3 DNA is TGCAGTGCTAAAGCAGGCACCGGCTACACCTTC.

This clonotype was detected once. J is TRBJ2-5 and V is TRBV27, with D possibly being TRBD2 (6 bases). V was pared by 4 bases and J by 9 bases, with 9 bases between. Germline CDR1 MNHEY, CDR2 SMNVEV (reference sequence). The length of the CDR3 is 11 residues. The CDR3 is CASSWGRSQYF. Written as DNA, the CDR3 is TGTGCCAGCAGTTGGGGGAGGTCCCAGTACTTC.

This clonotype was observed a handful of times. J is TRBJ1-4 and V is TRBV5-1; 7 nucleotides match TRBD1. Germline V gene sequence: CDR1 SGHRS, CDR2 YFSETQ. The CDR3 runs to 15 residues. Unmatched junction bases numbered 10, after V lost 4 bases and J lost 7 bases. CDR3 coding DNA: TGCGCCAGCAGCGGAGTTCAGGGGGGTGGTGAAAAACTGTTTTTT. Protein product: CASSGVQGGGEKLFF. The full variable domain, rest sourced from reference TRBV5-1 and TRBJ1-4, is KAGVTQTPRYLIKTRGQQVTLSCSPISGHRSVSWYQQTPGQGLQFLFEYFSETQRNKGNFPGRFSGRQFSNSRSEMNVSTLELGDSALYLCASSGVQGGGEKLFFGSGTQLSVL.

In DNA, the CDR3 is TGCAGCGTTGTACTCCCCTCCTACAATGAGCAGTTCTTC. Protein product: CSVVLPSYNEQFF. This chain connects TRBV29-1 to TRBJ2-1; D unclear. The V gene's germline CDR1 is SQVTM and CDR2 ANQGSEA. The CDR3 sequence is 13 residues long. V dropped 4 bases and J dropped 0 bases, with 7 bases sitting between them.

The J gene is TRBJ1-2, the V gene TRBV28; perhaps TRBD1 as D (5 bases). Germline CDR1 reads MDHEN; CDR2 reads SYDVKM. This CDR3 has 14 residues. Trimming cost V 6 bases and J 2 bases, with 13 bases left between them. This CDR3 reads CASSFRGFNYGYTF. CDR3 sequence (DNA): TGTGCCAGCAGCTTTAGGGGATTCAACTATGGCTACACCTTC.

The chain uses TRBV14 and TRBJ2-5; 9 bases align to TRBD2. The germline V gene has CDR1 SGHDN and CDR2 FVKESK. The CDR3 spans 15 residues. The V gene end was trimmed by 6 bases and the J gene end by 3 bases; junction bases not matched to a gene: 8. The CDR3: CASSRRTSVKETQYF. The CDR3 bases are TGTGCCAGCAGTCGACGGACTAGCGTGAAAGAGACCCAGTACTTC.

J is TRBJ2-7 and V is TRBV6-1; no clear D. Germline V gives CDR1 MNHNS, CDR2 SASEGT. The germline V and J ends were trimmed by 3 bases and 2 bases, with 20 bases remaining between them. CDR3 length equals 17 residues. In DNA, the CDR3 is TGTGCCAGCAGTGATACTGTGGCAGCTAATTCCCCCTACGAGCAGTACTTC. Protein: CASSDTVAANSPYEQYF.

J is TRBJ1-5 and V is TRBV20-1; D call uncertain. Trimming took off 1 base at V and 6 bases at J, with 10 bases between the two ends. This CDR3 has 13 residues. Germline CDR1 reads DFQATT; CDR2 reads SNEGSKA (reference sequence). In nucleotides, the CDR3 is TGCAGTGCTAGAGGGGGTGTAGGTCAGCCCCAGCATTTT. This codes for CSARGGVGQPQHF.

This clonotype was seen more than once but under ten times. J is TRBJ2-3 and V is TRBV5-6; 8 positions agree with TRBD2. Unmatched junction bases numbered 5, after V lost 2 bases and J lost 0 bases. Germline CDR1 is SGHDT and CDR2 is YYEEEE. This CDR3 is 16 amino acids long. CDR3 coding DNA: TGTGCCAGCAGCTTCCTAGCGGGTCCCAGCACAGATACGCAGTATTTT. Amino acids: CASSFLAGPSTDTQYF.

This clonotype turned up a few times. V and J are TRBV4-1 and TRBJ2-3; 7 bases agree with TRBD2. There are 15 residues in the CDR3. Germline values: CDR1 MGHRA, CDR2 YSYEKL. V shed 1 base, J shed 2 bases, and the junction held 3 bases outside the gene matches. The CDR3 nucleotides are TGCGCCAGCAGCCAAGCGGGGGGTGACACAGATACGCAGTATTTT. This sequence encodes CASSQAGGDTDTQYF.

In regard to this clonotype: No conserved phenylalanine or tryptophan is present at the end of the CDR3, so a read error is the likely explanation. J is TRBJ1-2 and V is TRBV27; D possibly corresponds to TRBD1 (5 bases). The germline CDR1 and CDR2 sequences are MNHEY and SMNVEV (reference sequence). The CDR3 runs 18 residues. V lost 6 bases to trimming and J lost 7 bases, with 30 bases between them. The CDR3 DNA is TGTGCCAGCAGACGCACCATGGGGGAGAGAGCGGGCTATCGTGGCTACACCCTC. Amino acid sequence: CASRRTMGERAGYRGYTL.

This chain uses TRBV12-3 or TRBV12-4 with TRBJ1-2; D might be TRBD1 (5 bases). V lost 5 bases and J 1 base, leaving 17 bases between the germline ends. The CDR3 loop spans 16 amino acids. The DNA of the CDR3 is TGTGCCAGCAGTAACCTGACAGAGGACGTTAACTATGGCTACACCTTC. This encodes CASSNLTEDVNYGYTF.

This chain links TRBV6-5 with TRBJ2-1; 10 positions match TRBD1. Germline V CDR1 and CDR2: MNHEY, SVGAGI. The CDR3 runs 15 residues. J gave up 7 bases and V 2 bases, and 5 bases lay outside the gene matches. This CDR3 is CASSYQDRGNNEQFF. The CDR3 bases are TGTGCCAGCAGTTACCAGGACAGGGGGAATAATGAGCAGTTCTTC.

On this clonotype: At one of its ends the junction is not consistent with the germline gene, which may arise from a read error. The V and J genes are TRBV20-1 and TRBJ2-3, with 7 positions matching TRBD2. The CDR3 covers 12 residues. The germline V gene has CDR1 DFQATT and CDR2 SNEGSKA (reference sequence). For the CDR3, the DNA is TGCGGTGCTGATATCGGGGGGAATACGCAGTATTTT. Translated, it gives CGADIGGNTQYF.

This clonotype was recorded only once. This chain joins TRBV20-1 and TRBJ1-2; D might be TRBD1 (6 bases). V lost 6 bases to trimming and J lost 5 bases, with 13 bases between them. The CDR3 length is 12 residues. Per germline, CDR1 DFQATT and CDR2 SNEGSKA (reference sequence). The CDR3 region has the DNA TGCAGTGCGGCCGGGACAAAATATGGCTACACCTTC. Translating it yields CSAAGTKYGYTF.

This CDR3 reads CASSLGDRGFYEQYF. For the CDR3, the DNA is TGTGCCAGCAGCTTGGGTGATAGGGGTTTCTACGAGCAGTACTTC. This chain connects TRBV5-5 to TRBJ2-7; TRBD1 is a possible D gene (5 bases). V gave up 0 bases and J gave up 3 bases, with 13 bases separating them. Germline-derived CDR1 and CDR2 are SGHKS and YYEKEE (reference sequence). This CDR3 is 15 amino acids long.

This clonotype showed up just a few times. A much larger clonotype is one base distant, so this may be a read error. The chain joins TRBV25-1 to TRBJ1-1, with no clear D. This CDR3 is 13 amino acids long. Per the germline V gene, CDR1 is MGHDK and CDR2 is SYGVNS. The CDR3 loop reads CVSSIKSGTEAFF. CDR3 sequence (DNA): TGTGTCAGCAGTATCAAGTCTGGTACTGAAGCTTTCTTT.

The sample holds many counts of this clonotype. The V call is TRBV5-1, the J call TRBJ2-7; TRBD1 is a possible D gene (5 bases). Germline assignment: CDR1 SGHRS and CDR2 YFSETQ. The CDR3 runs to 13 residues. The V and J ends lost 4 bases and 3 bases respectively, with 11 bases between them. CDR3 sequence (DNA): TGCGCCAGCAGCCAAGAGACAGTCTACGAGCAGTACTTC. Its protein is CASSQETVYEQYF.

This clonotype was counted a few times. The chain is built from TRBV6-6 and TRBJ2-5, with TRBD1 as a possible D gene (6 bases). Looked up from germline, CDR1 is MNHNY and CDR2 is SVGAGI (reference sequence). The germline V and J ends were trimmed by 6 bases and 0 bases, with 11 bases remaining between them. The CDR3 sequence is 14 residues long. In DNA, the CDR3 is TGTGCCAGCAGAATCGGACAGTACCAAGAGACCCAGTACTTC. Encoded protein: CASRIGQYQETQYF.

The chain recombines TRBV9 with TRBJ2-7, with TRBD1 matching over 7 bases. CDR1 is SGDLS and CDR2 is YYNGEE in the germline V gene. V gave up 2 bases and J gave up 1 base; unmatched junction bases: 6. The CDR3 runs 15 residues. This chain's CDR3 is CASSVGRDSSYEQYF. In nucleotides, the CDR3 is TGTGCCAGCAGCGTTGGCCGGGACAGTTCCTACGAGCAGTACTTC.

The chain has TRBV7-9 and TRBJ1-1; TRBD1 might be the D (5 bases). Germline lookup yields CDR1 SEHNR and CDR2 FQNEAQ (reference sequence). V gave up 11 bases and J gave up 4 bases, with 14 bases separating them. The CDR3 contains 12 residues. The CDR3 reads CAGSAGSTEAFF. The CDR3 DNA follows: TGTGCCGGTTCAGCAGGGAGCACTGAAGCTTTCTTT.

J is TRBJ1-2 and V is TRBV4-2; weak D call: TRBD1 (6 bases). This CDR3 region has 14 residues. Deletions cut 2 bases from V and 6 bases from J, with 13 bases between. CDR1 and CDR2 (germline): LGHNA, YNFKEQ. The CDR3 is CASSQPQGSDGYTF. The DNA of the CDR3 is TGTGCCAGCAGCCAACCGCAGGGGTCCGATGGCTACACCTTC.

The genes are TRBV27 and TRBJ2-3; 7 bases map to TRBD2. Unmatched junction bases numbered 12, after V lost 11 bases and J lost 4 bases. CDR3 size: 14 residues. From germline, CDR1 is MNHEY and CDR2 SMNVEV (reference sequence). CDR3 loop: CASKVAGRSDTQYF. Written as DNA, the CDR3 is TGTGCCTCCAAGGTAGCGGGTAGGTCAGATACGCAGTATTTT.

This clonotype showed up many times. This chain connects TRBV7-9 to TRBJ1-2, with 10 bases matching TRBD1. V trimming: 4 bases; J trimming: 7 bases; junction bases outside the gene matches: 6. Germline V gene data show CDR1 as SEHNR and CDR2 as FQNEAQ (reference sequence). The CDR3 totals 14 residues. CDR3 sequence (DNA): TGTGCCAGCAGCTCCGGGACAGGGGTGGCTGGCTACACCTTC. Translating gives CASSSGTGVAGYTF.

Only a few counts were recorded for this clonotype. Written as DNA, the CDR3 is TGTGCCAGCAGTTTATCGACGGGTACTCACTACGAGCAGTACTTC. Amino acids: CASSLSTGTHYEQYF. The chain is built from TRBV27 and TRBJ2-7; D is undetermined. Germline CDR1 reads MNHEY; CDR2 reads SMNVEV (reference sequence). V was cut by 0 bases and J by 3 bases, with 12 bases left in between. This CDR3 region has 15 residues.

Comment on this clonotype: Just one base apart from a much larger clone, this may be a read error. The chain joins TRBV15 to TRBJ2-7; no reliable D call. Germline V gene sequence: CDR1 LNHNV, CDR2 YYDKDF (reference sequence). CDR3 length: 14 residues. The CDR3 region has the DNA TGTGCCACCAGGAGAGATTCGTACTCCTACGAGCAGTACTTC. This gives the protein CATRRDSYSYEQYF. Full variable domain (missing parts from reference TRBV15 and TRBJ2-7): DAMVIQNPRYQVTQFGKPVTLSCSQTLNHNVMYWYQQKSSQAPKLLFHYYDKDFNNEADTPDNFQSRRPNTSFCFLDIRSPGLGDTAMYLCATRRDSYSYEQYFGPGTRLTVT.